This TCR beta chain was observed in a study of T-cell memory formation after mild COVID-19. Overall study context: Across donors, TCR clusters were largely donor specific. Findings of the study overall: Memory from before infection featured some responding clones, which suggests cross-reactive memory joined. Whereas later expanders leaned CD4+, clones contracting day 15 to 85 showed a balanced CD4/CD8 makeup.

Worth noting for this clonotype: The antigen remains undetermined.

UMIs and sample barcodes were carried by the TCR alpha and TCR beta cDNA libraries that 5'RACE produced using constant-segment primers. Each CDR3 protein is one row after TCRdb ran MiXCR on the 5' RACE reads. Of under 200,000 distinct CDR3 sequences detected, around a third appear once; the ten largest clones hold 9.5% to 15%. The CDR3 consists of 16 residues. Trimming removed 1 base from V and 4 bases from J; junction bases left unmatched: 12. Per germline, CDR1 SQVTM and CDR2 ANQGSEA. The chain combines TRBV29-1 with TRBJ2-7; TRBD1 matches 8 bases. This sequence originates from an adult woman who had mild COVID-19 (a few samples of this study predate the infection). Cell type and time point are not known. The sequencing input was PBMCs or a T cell subset sorted from them (not recorded which). CDR3 residues: CSVEVFDRGTRYEQYF. As DNA, the CDR3 is TGCAGCGTTGAAGTGTTTGACAGGGGAACCAGATACGAGCAGTACTTC.